The 27 T cell receptor beta chains given below trace back to one sample, sequenced in a study of CD8+CD57+ T cells in acquired aplastic anemia. Genomic DNA provided the template from which TCR beta VDJ and CDR3 profiles were obtained. A single record per CDR3 protein comes from TCRdb applying MiXCR to the reads. The sample records roughly 130,000 distinct CDR3 sequences, around 48% being singletons. Source material: sorted CD4+, CD8+, or CD8+CD57+ T cells (not recorded which) from PBMCs. These receptors all come from a human donor in good health, serving as a control.

The chain joins TRBV25-1 to TRBJ1-6, with 9 nucleotides matching TRBD1. There are 16 residues in the CDR3. The J segment lost 3 bases and the V segment lost 1 base, leaving 1 base of the junction unmatched. Germline V gene data show CDR1 as MGHDK and CDR2 as SYGVNS. CDR3 nucleotide sequence: TGTGCCAGCAGTGAATCGACAGGGGGCTATAATTCACCCCTCCACTTT. The encoded protein is CASSESTGGYNSPLHF.

The chain uses TRBV19 and TRBJ2-1, with D unresolved. Germline CDR1 is LNHDA and CDR2 is SQIVND (reference sequence). CDR3 length equals 13 residues. V shed 6 bases and J shed 10 bases, with 16 bases lying between them. The CDR3 sequence: CASSMSGPWEQFF. The DNA for the CDR3 is TGTGCCAGTAGCATGTCCGGGCCATGGGAGCAGTTCTTC. The full variable domain, its missing parts supplied by reference TRBV19 and TRBJ2-1, is DGGITQSPKYLFRKEGQNVTLSCEQNLNHDAMYWYRQDPGQGLRLIYYSQIVNDFQKGDIAEGYSVSREKKESFPLTVTSAQKNPTAFYLCASSMSGPWEQFFGPGTRLTVL.

A few counts support this clonotype. The conserved phenylalanine or tryptophan is not found at the CDR3 terminus, so this likely reflects a read error. The genes are TRBV20-1 and TRBJ2-4; D is perhaps TRBD2 (5 bases). CDR1 and CDR2 (germline): DFQATT, SNEGSKA (reference sequence). The CDR3 has 15 residues. Trimming cost V 2 bases and J 0 bases, with 11 bases left between them. The CDR3 nucleotides are TGCAGTGCTAGACCCGGGGAGCTAGCCAAAAACATTCAGTACCTC. The encoded protein is CSARPGELAKNIQYL.

Comment on this clonotype: The conserved phenylalanine or tryptophan is not found at the CDR3 terminus, so this likely reflects a read error. The chain has TRBV25-1 and TRBJ2-7, with 7 bases aligning to TRBD2. This CDR3 comprises 19 residues. After removal of 1 base from V and 6 bases from J, the junction contained 21 bases not matched to a gene. Germline CDR1 is MGHDK and CDR2 is SYGVNS. CDR3 sequence (DNA): TGTGCCAGCAGTGAATCTGGGGAGGGAGCCCGCCAAGGGCGGCGCGAGCAGTACCTC. Translating it yields CASSESGEGARQGRREQYL.

This chain joins TRBV10-3 and TRBJ2-5, with TRBD2 matching 7 bases. In germline, CDR1 is ENHRY, CDR2 SYGVKD. V was pared by 8 bases and J by 5 bases, with 8 bases of the junction left unmatched. The CDR3 runs 13 residues. This CDR3 is CAISAQRDETQYF. DNA for the CDR3: TGTGCCATCTCTGCCCAGCGGGACGAGACCCAGTACTTC.

This chain connects TRBV5-5 to TRBJ1-2, with 7 bases that match TRBD1. The V and J ends lost 4 bases and 4 bases, in that order; junction bases with no gene match: 10. The CDR3 is 15 amino acids. CDR1 and CDR2 from the germline V gene are SGHKS and YYEKEE (reference sequence). The CDR3 here is CASSATTGFAYGYTF. CDR3 DNA: TGTGCCAGCAGCGCTACGACAGGGTTTGCCTATGGCTACACCTTC.

This rearrangement joins TRBV15 to TRBJ1-2; D might be TRBD1 (6 bases). Germline V gene sequence: CDR1 LNHNV, CDR2 YYDKDF (reference sequence). With 5 bases removed from V and 3 bases from J, the gap between germline ends came to 13 bases. This CDR3 region has 14 residues. This CDR3 is CATSPRDRYYGYTF. The CDR3, as DNA: TGTGCCACCAGCCCCCGAGACAGGTACTATGGCTACACCTTC.

Worth noting for this clonotype: A much larger clone sits a single nucleotide away, making a read error possible. This chain uses TRBV6-1 with TRBJ1-1, with D tentatively TRBD1 (6 bases). Germline V gives CDR1 MNHNS, CDR2 SASEGT. The V gene lost 4 bases and the J gene lost 4 bases, with 16 bases spanning the gap. This CDR3 spans 15 amino acids. CDR3 DNA: TGTGCCAGCAGTGTCGAGGGACACCTGAGCACTGAAGCTTTCTTT. This translates into CASSVEGHLSTEAFF.

This clonotype was observed a handful of times. This chain links TRBV18 with TRBJ2-3; D unresolved. The better agreement between TRBJ1-5 and the DNA end casts doubt on the J call. The CDR3 contains 16 residues. The germline V gene encodes CDR1 KGHSH and CDR2 LQKENI. The CDR3 spells CASSPRTGSGSDTQHF. CDR3 DNA: TGTGCCAGCTCACCACGGACGGGTAGTGGATCAGATACGCAGCATTTT.

This clonotype has a single count. The chain couples TRBV25-1 to TRBJ2-1; 7 bases map to TRBD2. This CDR3 contains 21 residues. The V gene's germline CDR1 is MGHDK and CDR2 SYGVNS. Unmatched junction bases numbered 29, after V lost 5 bases and J lost 7 bases. The CDR3 spells CASSTGAGTPGREDLWNEQFF. As DNA, the CDR3 is TGTGCCAGCAGTACCGGCGCTGGCACGCCAGGACGGGAGGACCTCTGGAATGAGCAGTTCTTC.

Many counts were recorded for this clonotype. The rearrangement links TRBV20-1 to TRBJ2-5; 10 bases are shared with TRBD2. J lost 5 bases, V lost 4 bases, and 4 bases had no gene match. The CDR3 consists of 13 residues. Germline V lookup: CDR1 DFQATT, CDR2 SNEGSKA (reference sequence). CDR3 in DNA: TGCAGTGCTAAAGCGGGGGGGATTGAGACCCAGTACTTC. It encodes CSAKAGGIETQYF.

The J gene is TRBJ2-1, the V gene TRBV5-1; D gene ambiguous. The CDR3 sequence is 13 residues long. The V end lost 2 bases, the J end lost 4 bases, and 7 bases lay between the germline ends. Germline assignment: CDR1 SGHRS and CDR2 YFSETQ. CDR3 in amino acids: CASSFTEYNEQFF. The CDR3 DNA sequence: TGCGCCAGCAGCTTCACAGAATACAATGAGCAGTTCTTC.

This clonotype has more than one count but fewer than ten. This chain joins TRBV6-1 and TRBJ2-4, with D possibly being TRBD2 (6 bases). CDR1 and CDR2 from the germline V gene are MNHNS and SASEGT. CDR3 length: 15 residues. V was pared by 4 bases and J by 6 bases, with 16 bases between. CDR3 nucleotides: TGTGCCAGCAGTGCAAGGAGGGGATCTGGAAACATTCAGTACTTC. The encoded protein is CASSARRGSGNIQYF.

The rearrangement uses TRBV15 and TRBJ2-1, with TRBD2 identical over 7 bases. The length of the CDR3 is 17 residues. Germline CDR1 reads LNHNV; CDR2 reads YYDKDF (reference sequence). Trimming took 0 bases from V and 8 from J; bases not matched to a gene: 13. CDR3 in DNA: TGTGCCACCAGCAGAGATCCGCTAGCGGAGAGACAATATGAGCAGTTCTTC. It yields the protein CATSRDPLAERQYEQFF.

This clonotype was detected many times. This chain joins TRBV19 and TRBJ1-4, with D tentatively TRBD1 (6 bases). Germline V gene data show CDR1 as LNHDA and CDR2 as SQIVND (reference sequence). The CDR3 covers 12 residues. Between the trimmed V and J ends, which lost 6 bases and 10 bases, there was a span of 12 bases. DNA of the CDR3: TGTGCCAGTAGCCCCCGAGGGGGAAAACTGTTTTTT. This sequence encodes CASSPRGGKLFF.

The CDR3 nucleotides are TGTGCCACCCATCGGGCTGGGGGACAGGGGTACGAGCAGTACTTC. Amino acids: CATHRAGGQGYEQYF. The rearrangement links TRBV10-3 to TRBJ2-7, with TRBD1 matching 10 bases. V gave up 10 bases and J gave up 4 bases; unmatched junction bases: 13. The CDR3 has 15 residues. Germline CDR1 reads ENHRY; CDR2 reads SYGVKD.

V and J are TRBV2 and TRBJ2-5; 13 nucleotides align to TRBD2. The V and J ends lost 7 bases and 2 bases, in that order; junction bases with no gene match: 7. The CDR3 is made up of 16 amino acids. The germline gives CDR1 SNHLY, CDR2 FYNNEI. Here the CDR3 reads CASTGLAGDWQETQYF. In DNA, the CDR3 is TGTGCCAGCACCGGACTAGCGGGGGATTGGCAAGAGACCCAGTACTTC.

The V and J genes are TRBV15 and TRBJ2-1; 10 bases agree with TRBD1. V was pared by 8 bases and J by 12 bases, with 7 bases of the junction left unmatched. Per the germline V gene, CDR1 is LNHNV and CDR2 is YYDKDF (reference sequence). This CDR3 is 12 amino acids long. The CDR3 DNA follows: TGTGCCACCTCGACAGGGGGCAGGGGGCAGTTCTTC. As protein: CATSTGGRGQFF.

This clonotype was observed a few times. The chain employs TRBV19 and TRBJ1-1, with D unresolved. This CDR3 comprises 13 residues. Germline CDR1 LNHDA, CDR2 SQIVND (reference sequence). Trimming pared 3 bases from V and 4 bases from J, leaving 9 bases between. CDR3 DNA sequence: TGTGCCAGTAGTATGTCAGCCGGCACTGAAGCTTTCTTT. The encoded protein is CASSMSAGTEAFF.

This rearrangement joins TRBV2 to TRBJ1-1, with D unresolved. This CDR3 is built from 15 residues. Germline lookup yields CDR1 SNHLY and CDR2 FYNNEI. V was clipped by 3 bases and J by 0 bases, with 11 bases between them. DNA of the CDR3: TGTGCCAGCAGTGAGAACGGTGCCATGAACACTGAAGCTTTCTTT. Amino acids: CASSENGAMNTEAFF.

This clonotype was seen ten or more times. This chain connects TRBV7-9 to TRBJ1-5; TRBD1 agrees at 7 bases. The germline V gene has CDR1 SEHNR and CDR2 FQNEAQ (reference sequence). The CDR3 is 13 amino acids. V trimming: 1 base; J trimming: 6 bases; junction bases outside the gene matches: 0. The CDR3 protein is CASSLGQGQPQHF. The CDR3 coding sequence is TGTGCCAGCAGCTTAGGACAGGGTCAGCCCCAGCATTTT. Combining the CDR3 with reference TRBV7-9 and TRBJ1-5 gives the whole variable domain DTGVSQNPRHKITKRGQNVTFRCDPISEHNRLYWYRQTLGQGPEFLTYFQNEAQLEKSRLLSDRFSAERPKGSFSTLEIQRTEQGDSAMYLCASSLGQGQPQHFGDGTRLSIL.

This clonotype was seen many times. The chain is built from TRBV27 and TRBJ2-3; 7 bases line up with TRBD2. The V segment lost 0 bases and the J segment 2 bases; nucleotides outside the gene matches: 14. Germline CDR1 MNHEY, CDR2 SMNVEV (reference sequence). This CDR3 spans 19 amino acids. The CDR3 reads CASSLSLWGRGQDTDTQYF. The CDR3 DNA reads as TGTGCCAGCAGTTTATCGCTTTGGGGGAGGGGTCAGGACACAGATACGCAGTATTTT.

This clonotype has a count of ten or more. In DNA, the CDR3 is TGTGCCAGCAGCTTATCTAGGGGTACGACTGAAGCTTTCTTT. This gives the protein CASSLSRGTTEAFF. The chain joins TRBV7-3 to TRBJ1-1; the D gene is possibly TRBD1 (5 bases). The germline V gene has CDR1 SGHTA and CDR2 FQGTGA. This CDR3 region has 14 residues. Trimming took 2 bases from V and 5 from J, leaving 12 bases between them.

This clonotype was seen only a few times. The genes are TRBV12-3 or TRBV12-4 and TRBJ1-5, with unresolved D. The V end was cut by 5 bases, the J end by 4 bases, with 6 bases between. This CDR3 spans 12 amino acids. The CDR3 region is CASSPRNQPQHF. CDR3 DNA: TGTGCCAGCAGTCCTAGGAATCAGCCCCAGCATTTT.

This chain links TRBV20-1 with TRBJ2-7; the D gene is possibly TRBD2 (5 bases). The CDR3 sequence is 10 residues long. V lost 6 bases and J lost 5, with 8 bases in between. Germline V gene sequence: CDR1 DFQATT, CDR2 SNEGSKA (reference sequence). The CDR3 DNA sequence: TGCAGTGCCTTTAGCGACGAGCAGTACTTC. Its protein is CSAFSDEQYF.

The J gene is TRBJ2-1, the V gene TRBV20-1, with 12 bases lining up with TRBD2. Trimming at V came to 3 bases and at J to 9 bases, leaving 6 bases not matched to a gene. Germline V CDR1 and CDR2: DFQATT, SNEGSKA (reference sequence). The CDR3 covers 14 residues. The CDR3 here is CSASSSGGVGEQFF. As DNA, the CDR3 is TGCAGTGCTAGCTCTAGCGGGGGGGTAGGTGAGCAGTTCTTC.

The gene calls are TRBV6-1 and TRBJ1-4; 11 nucleotides line up with TRBD1. Trimming removed 6 bases from V and 7 bases from J; junction bases left unmatched: 10. Germline V gene data show CDR1 as MNHNS and CDR2 as SASEGT. The CDR3 is 16 amino acids. CDR3 in DNA: TGTGCCAGCAGCCCTCGGACAGGGGGCGTGGTTGAAAAACTGTTTTTT. Residues: CASSPRTGGVVEKLFF.